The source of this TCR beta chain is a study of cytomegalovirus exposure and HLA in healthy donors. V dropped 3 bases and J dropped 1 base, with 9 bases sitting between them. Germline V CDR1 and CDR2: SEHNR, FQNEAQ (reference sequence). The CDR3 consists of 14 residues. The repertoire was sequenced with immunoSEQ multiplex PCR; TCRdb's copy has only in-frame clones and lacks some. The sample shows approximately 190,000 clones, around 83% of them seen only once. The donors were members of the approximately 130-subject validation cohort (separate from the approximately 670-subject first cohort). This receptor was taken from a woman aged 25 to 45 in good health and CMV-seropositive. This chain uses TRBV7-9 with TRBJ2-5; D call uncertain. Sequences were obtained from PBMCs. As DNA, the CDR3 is TGTGCCAGCAGCTTTGGAGTTACCCAAGAGACCCAGTACTTC. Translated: CASSFGVTQETQYF. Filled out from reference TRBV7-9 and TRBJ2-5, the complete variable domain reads DTGVSQNPRHKITKRGQNVTFRCDPISEHNRLYWYRQTLGQGPEFLTYFQNEAQLEKSRLLSDRFSAERPKGSFSTLEIQRTEQGDSAMYLCASSFGVTQETQYFGPGTRLLVL.